What follows is one T cell receptor (beta chain) and its context. CDR3 length: 17 amino acids. CDR1 is SGHVS, CDR2 FQNEAQ, per germline. With 5 bases clipped from V and 5 bases from J, the junction kept 11 bases outside the gene matches. The sample is drawn from a study of blood T cell repertoires in COVID-19. Study overall: The study drew acute and convalescent COVID-19 samples from the United States, Italy and Spain.

Data came from immunoSEQ multiplex PCR; TCRdb stores just in-frame clones and leaves some out. Here the sample spans approximately 200,000 clones, around 88% being singletons. The chain recombines TRBV7-8 with TRBJ1-5; TRBD1 agrees at 11 bases. This receptor was obtained from a man younger than 35 with active or convalescent COVID-19. The sequencing input was peripheral blood. The CDR3, as DNA: TGTGCCAGCAGCACCGTTTATCCGGGACAGGGGGATCAGCCCCAGCATTTT. Its translation: CASSTVYPGQGDQPQHF.